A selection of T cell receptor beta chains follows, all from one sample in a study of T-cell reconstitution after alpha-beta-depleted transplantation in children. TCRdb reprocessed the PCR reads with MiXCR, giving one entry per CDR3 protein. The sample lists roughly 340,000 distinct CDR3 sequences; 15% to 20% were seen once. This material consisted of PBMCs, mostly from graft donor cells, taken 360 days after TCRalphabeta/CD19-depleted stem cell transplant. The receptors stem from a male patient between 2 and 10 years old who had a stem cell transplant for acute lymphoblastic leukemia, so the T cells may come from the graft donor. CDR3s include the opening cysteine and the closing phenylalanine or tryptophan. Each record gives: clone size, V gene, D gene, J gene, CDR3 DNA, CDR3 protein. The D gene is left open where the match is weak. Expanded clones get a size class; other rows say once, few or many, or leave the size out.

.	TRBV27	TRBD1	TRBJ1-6	TGTGCCAGCAGAACCGGGACAGCGAATTCACCCCTCCACTTT	CASRTGTANSPLHF
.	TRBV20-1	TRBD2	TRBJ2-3	TGCAGTGCTGCCCGACTAGCGGGAGGTACAGATACGCAGTATTTT	CSAARLAGGTDTQYF
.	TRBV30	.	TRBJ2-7	TGTGCCTGGAGTGGGGGGATCCACGAGCAGTACTTC	CAWSGGIHEQYF
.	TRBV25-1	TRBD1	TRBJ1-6	TGTGCCAGCGTGGGACAGATTAATTCACCCCTCCACTTT	CASVGQINSPLHF
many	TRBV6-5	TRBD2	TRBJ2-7	TGTGCCAGCAGGGCCGGGACTAGCGCGTACGAGCAGTACTTC	CASRAGTSAYEQYF
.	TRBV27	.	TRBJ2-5	TGTGCCAGCAGTTTATATCCCTGCTCTTACAGGGCACCCCGAGAGACCCAGTACTTC	CASSLYPCSYRAPRETQYF
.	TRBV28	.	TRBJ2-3	TGTGCCAGCAGTTCTCCCCCTCTTCGGGGATATACGCAGTATTTT	CASSSPPLRGYTQYF
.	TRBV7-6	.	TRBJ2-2	TGTGCCAGCAGCTTAGTAGACTTAGCTAACACCGGGGAGCTGTTTTTT	CASSLVDLANTGELFF
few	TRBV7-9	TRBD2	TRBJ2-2	TGTGCCAGCTTCGGACTAGTCGATGAGACCGGGGAGCTGTTTTTT	CASFGLVDETGELFF
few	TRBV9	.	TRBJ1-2	TGTGCCAGCAGCGCCATATTTGACAGAACGTATGGCTACACCTTC	CASSAIFDRTYGYTF
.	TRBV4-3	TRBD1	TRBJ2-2	TGCGCCAGCAGCAGACAGGGTTTGGCCGGGGAGCTGTTTTTT	CASSRQGLAGELFF
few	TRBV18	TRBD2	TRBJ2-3	TGTGCCAGCTCACCTCTAGCGGGAGGGCCAGGGGATACGCAGTATTTT	CASSPLAGGPGDTQYF
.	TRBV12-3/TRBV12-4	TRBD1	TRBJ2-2	TGTGCCAGCAGCCAACGGGGACAGTTGAACACCGGGGAGCTGTTTTTT	CASSQRGQLNTGELFF
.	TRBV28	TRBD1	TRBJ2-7	TGTGCCAGCAGTACCGGTCAGGGGGCAAGGGCCGAGCAGTACTTC	CASSTGQGARAEQYF
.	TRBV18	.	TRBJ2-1	TGTGCCAGCTCGGTTATAGGTCATGAGCAGTTCTTC	CASSVIGHEQFF
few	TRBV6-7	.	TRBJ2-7	TGTGCCAGCAGTTACCAGGGACCCCACGAGCAGTACTTC	CASSYQGPHEQYF
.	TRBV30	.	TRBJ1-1	TGTGCCTGGAGAATCCGGCCACGTGAAGCTTTCTTT	CAWRIRPREAFF
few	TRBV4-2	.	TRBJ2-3	TGTGCCAGCAGCCACCCAGCAAGCAGAGATACGCAGTATTTT	CASSHPASRDTQYF
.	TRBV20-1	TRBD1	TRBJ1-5	TGCAGTGCTAGAGATCCTAGGACAGGGGGGCCGGGTGGCAATCAGCCCCAGCATTTT	CSARDPRTGGPGGNQPQHF
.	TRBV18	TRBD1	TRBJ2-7	TGTGCCAGCTCACCAATCGGGACAGACGAGCAGTACTTC	CASSPIGTDEQYF
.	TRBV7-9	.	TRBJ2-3	TGTGCCAGCAGCTTAGCGCTTGGGGGCGCGACAGATACGCAGTATTTT	CASSLALGGATDTQYF
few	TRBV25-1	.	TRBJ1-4	TGTGCCAGCAGCCCCCAGCGAGGATCTAATGAAAAACTGTTTTTT	CASSPQRGSNEKLFF
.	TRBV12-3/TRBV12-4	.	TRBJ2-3	TGTGCCAGCAGACAGAAACAGGGTAATGAGGATACGCAGTATTTT	CASRQKQGNEDTQYF
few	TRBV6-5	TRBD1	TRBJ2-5	TGTGCCAGCAGTTGGGATCGAAGACAGGGTTTAAGGGGAGAGACCCAGTACTTC	CASSWDRRQGLRGETQYF
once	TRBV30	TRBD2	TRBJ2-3	TGTGCCTGGAATAAACCCAGGCTAGCGGGGGCCGATACGCAGTATTTT	CAWNKPRLAGADTQYF
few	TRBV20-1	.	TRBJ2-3	TGCAGTGCTAGAGTTCTCGGAGGGGGTGTCACAGATACGCAGTATTTT	CSARVLGGGVTDTQYF
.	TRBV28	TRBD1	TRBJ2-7	TGTGCCAGCAGAACTGGACAGGGCGGTTACGAGCAGTACTTC	CASRTGQGGYEQYF
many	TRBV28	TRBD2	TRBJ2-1	TGTGCCAGCACCCTAAGGGCTAGCGGGAGAGGCAATGAGCAGTTCTTC	CASTLRASGRGNEQFF
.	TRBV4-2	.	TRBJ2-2	TGTGCCAGCAGCCACGGCACGCCCGGAGGCACCGGGGAGCTGTTTTTT	CASSHGTPGGTGELFF
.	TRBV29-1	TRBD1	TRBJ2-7	TGCAGCGTTGTAGGCCTCGGAACAGGGGTCGAGCAGTACTTC	CSVVGLGTGVEQYF
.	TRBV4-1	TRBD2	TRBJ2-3	TGCGCCAGCAGCCAAGTAGGACTAGCGTACACAGATACGCAGTATTTT	CASSQVGLAYTDTQYF
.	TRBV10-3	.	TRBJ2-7	TGTGCCATCAGTGAAGTGAGAGAGCAGTACTTC	CAISEVREQYF
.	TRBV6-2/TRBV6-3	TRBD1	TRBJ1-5	TGTGCCAGCAGTACGACAGGGAGCAGCAATCAGCCCCAGCATTTT	CASSTTGSSNQPQHF
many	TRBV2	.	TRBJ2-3	TGTGCCAGCAGTGAATGGGGGAAGGGAGATACGCAGTATTTT	CASSEWGKGDTQYF
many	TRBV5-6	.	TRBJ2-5	TGTGCCAGCAGCTTAGGCACGACACAAGAGACCCAGTACTTC	CASSLGTTQETQYF
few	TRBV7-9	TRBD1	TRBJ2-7	TGTGCCAGCAGCTTACCGGGACAGGGTCTCTACGAGCAGTACTTC	CASSLPGQGLYEQYF
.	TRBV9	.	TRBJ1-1	TGTGCCAGCAGCGGCCGCGGGGATCTGGCCCTGAACACTGAAGCTTTCTTT	CASSGRGDLALNTEAFF
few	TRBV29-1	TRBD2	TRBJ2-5	TGCAGCGTTGAACTAGCGGGGGCTCAAGAGACCCAGTACTTC	CSVELAGAQETQYF
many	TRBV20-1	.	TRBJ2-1	TGCAGTGCTAGCGGGAGAGCCTACAATGAGCAGTTCTTC	CSASGRAYNEQFF
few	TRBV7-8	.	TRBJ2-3	TGTGCCAGCAGCCACTTGGGGGATACGCAGTATTTT	CASSHLGDTQYF
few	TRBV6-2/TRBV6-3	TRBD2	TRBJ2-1	TGTGCCAGCAGTTACTTCCTAGCGGGACCGCTATGGGAGCAGTTCTTC	CASSYFLAGPLWEQFF
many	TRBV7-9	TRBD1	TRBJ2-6	TGTGCCAGCAGTCCCACAGGGGCTGGGGCCAACGTCCTGACTTTC	CASSPTGAGANVLTF
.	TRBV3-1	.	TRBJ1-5	TGTGCCAGCAGCCAGATGTACAATCAGCCCCAGCATTTT	CASSQMYNQPQHF
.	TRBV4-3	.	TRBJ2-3	TGCGCCAGCAGCATTGAGGGAACCCTTGGGACAGATACGCAGTATTTT	CASSIEGTLGTDTQYF
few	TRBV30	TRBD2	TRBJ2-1	TGTGCCTGGAGTCGACTAGCAGTTTACAATGAGCAGTTCTTC	CAWSRLAVYNEQFF
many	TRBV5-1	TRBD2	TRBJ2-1	TGCGCCAGCAGCTTGGTCCCGACTAGCGGGAGGGCCGGTAATGAGCAGTTCTTC	CASSLVPTSGRAGNEQFF